The T cell receptor beta chain under discussion was sequenced for a study of vaccination and CD4 T cells after COVID-19 (dated by TCRdb to between 2020 and 2023). About the full investigation: Every convalescent patient had a positive nasal swab PCR test for SARS-CoV-2, with mild disease in 9 or 10 patients and severe disease in one. The convalescent cohort included six males and four females, with two Hispanic individuals, seven Caucasians, two Asians and one multiracial person. Participants got two doses of the Pfizer-BioNTech BNT162b2 vaccine (n=8) or two doses of the Moderna mRNA-1273 vaccine (n=2). Post-COVID blood samples from convalescent patients were collected a median of about 100 days after diagnosis, with a range of 35 to 161 days. Post-vaccine blood samples were collected a median of 72 days after the second vaccine dose, ranging from roughly 13 to 250 days. Culture stimuli were overlapping spike peptide pools from SARS-CoV-2 and from the common cold coronaviruses HCoV-NL63, HCoV-OC43 and HCoV-229E. Control cultures received a CEFX viral epitope pool as the positive control, an HIV-1 Nef peptide pool as the negative control, or no peptide. The spike-specific CD4+ TCR repertoire was compared before and after mRNA vaccination in approximately ten COVID-19 convalescent patients and a few infection-naive healthy vaccine recipients. Study-wide findings and limitations: In convalescent patients, nearly all vaccine-specific clones (304 of 307) were found to be mono-reactive for SARS-CoV-2 spike rather than cross-reactive with common cold coronaviruses. The median count of SARS-CoV-2-reactive clonotypes went up from 21 after infection to 30 to 40 after vaccination, although the change was not significant. In convalescent patients, a median 86.3% of post-vaccine SARS-CoV-2-reactive clones were detected only after vaccination, and vaccine-specific priming was suggested by this finding. Relatively few convalescent patients were included in the study, and early timepoints after natural infection were not analyzed.

Libraries were prepared through PCR. TCR sequencing of DNA from cultured CD4+ T cells used the Oncomine TCR Beta short-read assay at the Johns Hopkins FTIC core. The QIAamp micro DNA kit was used to extract genomic DNA from the cultured CD4+ T cells. The Oncomine TCR Beta libraries from cultured CD4+ T cells were pooled using unique dual indexes and then sequenced on an Illumina iSeq 100. In the original analysis: Non-productive sequences were removed, and CDR3s not starting with C, not ending with F or W, or shorter than 7 amino acids were discarded. The MANAFEST web application was used to identify antigen-specific clonotypes by comparing peptide-stimulated wells against reference wells and other culture wells. An FDR below 0.05, an odds ratio above 5, and a productive frequency above 0.1% in at least two of three replicate wells were required for clones to be considered positive. Cross-reactive clonotypes were defined as significantly expanded in both SARS-CoV-2 spike wells and at least one common cold coronavirus spike condition. Levenshtein distances (stringdist) and unrooted phylogenetic trees (ape) in R version 3.6.1 were used to assess CDR3 homology. Starting from the raw public reads, TCRdb applied fastp trimming at Q25, assembled clones with MiXCR and retained in-frame beta chains. Under each unique CDR3 protein, matching rows form one entry showing the most common genes and DNA. The V and J calls were not made by the authors but by TCRdb's processing. For this sample the table gives under 20,000 distinct CDR3 sequences, of which roughly 50% were detected only once. About 2.9% of the sample is held by the ten biggest clonotypes.

In light of the paper, this sample's treatment or condition label describes: roughly 10-day PBMC culture with coronavirus spike peptide pools or control peptides (ViraFEST assay). The study used the ViraFEST assay, which expanded antigen-specific T cells with peptide pools and then identified expanded clonotypes by TCR sequencing. The convalescent patients' positive SARS-CoV-2 PCR tests were from March to December 2020, which was before the Alpha, Beta and Delta variants emerged in the United States. Each well held about 2 million PBMCs cultured in IMDM containing about 5% human AB serum and approximately 9.1 IU/ml IL-2, with roughly 10 ug/ml peptide pools added. On days 3 and 7, half of the culture medium was replaced with fresh IL-2-containing medium. Once the cells had been in culture for roughly 11 days, the EasySep CD4+ T cell isolation kit was used to isolate CD4+ T cells by negative selection. Ficoll-Paque Plus gradient centrifugation was used to isolate PBMCs from whole blood, and the isolated PBMCs were then either used fresh or cryopreserved at -140C. Triplicate wells were generally used for each culture condition.

Comments on this clonotype: What antigen it recognizes has not been identified. Within one base of it there is no much larger clone, and no base qualities were kept.

This TCR was sampled from a human donor who had recovered from COVID-19. This sample comprised CD4+ T cells from blood, cultured in vitro, obtained after SARS-CoV-2 vaccination.

The DNA is TGCAGTGCTAGCAATGCGGGAGGGAACACCGGGGAGCTGTTTTTT. It specifies CSASNAGGNTGELFF. The receptor chain draws on TRBV20-1 and TRBJ2-2; 8 middle bases align to TRBD2. CDR1 and CDR2, looked up from the germline V gene (reference sequence), are DFQATT and SNEGSKA. Including the terminal cysteine and phenylalanine, the CDR3 comprises 15 residues. Just CDR3 DNA is preserved here, 45 bases in frame from base 1. The V end gives up 3 bases and the J end 1 base, leaving 4 bases in the junction not matched to a gene.